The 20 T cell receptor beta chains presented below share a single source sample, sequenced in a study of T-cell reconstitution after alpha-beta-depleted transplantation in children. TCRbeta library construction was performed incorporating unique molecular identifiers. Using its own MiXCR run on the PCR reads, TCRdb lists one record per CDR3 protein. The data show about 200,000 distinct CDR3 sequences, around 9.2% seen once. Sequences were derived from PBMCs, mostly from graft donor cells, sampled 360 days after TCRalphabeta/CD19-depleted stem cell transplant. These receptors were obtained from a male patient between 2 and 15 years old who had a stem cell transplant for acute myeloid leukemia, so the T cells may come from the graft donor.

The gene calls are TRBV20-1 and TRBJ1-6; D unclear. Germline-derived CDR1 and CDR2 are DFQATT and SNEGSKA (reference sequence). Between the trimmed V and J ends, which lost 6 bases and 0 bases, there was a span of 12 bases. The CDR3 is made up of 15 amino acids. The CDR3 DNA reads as TGCAGTGCCTGGGGAGCTAGCTCCTATAATTCACCCCTCCACTTT. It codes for CSAWGASSYNSPLHF.

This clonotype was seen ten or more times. The CDR3 here is CSVEVTVQETQYF. CDR3 in DNA: TGCAGCGTTGAAGTAACAGTCCAAGAGACCCAGTACTTC. V gene TRBV29-1 combines with J gene TRBJ2-5; D unclear. Germline CDR1 SQVTM, CDR2 ANQGSEA. Trimming took 1 base from V and 1 from J, leaving 7 bases between them. The CDR3 totals 13 residues. Full variable domain (remainder filled in from reference TRBV29-1 and TRBJ2-5): SAVISQKPSRDICQRGTSLTIQCQVDSQVTMMFWYRQQPGQSLTLIATANQGSEATYESGFVIDKFPISRPNLTFSTLTVSNMSPEDSSIYLCSVEVTVQETQYFGPGTRLLVL.

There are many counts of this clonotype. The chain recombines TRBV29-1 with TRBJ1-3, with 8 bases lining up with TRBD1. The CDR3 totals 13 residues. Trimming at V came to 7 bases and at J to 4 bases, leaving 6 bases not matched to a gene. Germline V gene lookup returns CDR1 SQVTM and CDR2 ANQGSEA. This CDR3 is CSAQGALGNTIYF. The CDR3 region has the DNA TGCAGCGCTCAGGGGGCCTTGGGAAACACCATATATTTT. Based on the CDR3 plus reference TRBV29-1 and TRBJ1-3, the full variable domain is SAVISQKPSRDICQRGTSLTIQCQVDSQVTMMFWYRQQPGQSLTLIATANQGSEATYESGFVIDKFPISRPNLTFSTLTVSNMSPEDSSIYLCSAQGALGNTIYFGEGSWLTVV.

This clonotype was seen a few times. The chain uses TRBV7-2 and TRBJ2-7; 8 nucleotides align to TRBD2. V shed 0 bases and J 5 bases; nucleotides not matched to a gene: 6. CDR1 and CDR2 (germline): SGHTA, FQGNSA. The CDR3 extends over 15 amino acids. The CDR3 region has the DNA TGTGCCAGCAGCTTAGCCGGGAGGGGACGAGACGAGCAGTACGTC. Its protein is CASSLAGRGRDEQYV.

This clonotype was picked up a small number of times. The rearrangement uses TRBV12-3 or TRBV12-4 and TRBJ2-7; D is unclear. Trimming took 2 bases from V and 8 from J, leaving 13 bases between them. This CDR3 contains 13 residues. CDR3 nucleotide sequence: TGTGCCAGCAGTTTATTCGCCTTGAGTCAGCAGTACTTC. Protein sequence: CASSLFALSQQYF.

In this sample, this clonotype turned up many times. CDR3 in amino acids: CASSRAPTEQYV. The DNA of the CDR3 is TGTGCCAGCAGCCGGGCGCCTACCGAGCAGTACGTC. The rearrangement joins TRBV12-3 or TRBV12-4 to TRBJ2-7; D is uncertain. The ends were cut back, 6 bases at V and 6 bases at J, with 12 bases in the middle. The CDR3 is made up of 12 amino acids.

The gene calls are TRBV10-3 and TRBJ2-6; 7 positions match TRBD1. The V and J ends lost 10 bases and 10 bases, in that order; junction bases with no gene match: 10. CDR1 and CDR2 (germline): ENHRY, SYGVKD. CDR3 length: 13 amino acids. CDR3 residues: CATQGGRSNVLTF. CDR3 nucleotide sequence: TGTGCCACACAAGGGGGCAGGAGTAACGTCCTGACTTTC.

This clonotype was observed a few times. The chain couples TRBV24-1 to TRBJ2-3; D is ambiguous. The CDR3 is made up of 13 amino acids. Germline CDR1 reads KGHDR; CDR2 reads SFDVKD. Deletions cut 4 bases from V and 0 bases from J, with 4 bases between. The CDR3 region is CATSEFSTDTQYF. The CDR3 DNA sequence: TGTGCCACCAGTGAGTTCAGCACAGATACGCAGTATTTT.

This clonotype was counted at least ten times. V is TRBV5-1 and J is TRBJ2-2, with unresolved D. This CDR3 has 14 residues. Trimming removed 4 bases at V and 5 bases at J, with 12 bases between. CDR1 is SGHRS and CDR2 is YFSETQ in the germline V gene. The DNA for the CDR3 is TGCGCCAGCAGCCCGGCCGGTGCTACCGGGGAGCTGTTTTTT. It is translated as CASSPAGATGELFF.

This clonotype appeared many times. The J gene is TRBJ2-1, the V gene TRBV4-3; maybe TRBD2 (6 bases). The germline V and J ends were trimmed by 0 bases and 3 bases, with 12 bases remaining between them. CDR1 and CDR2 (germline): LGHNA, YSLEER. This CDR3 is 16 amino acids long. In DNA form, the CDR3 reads TGCGCCAGCAGCCAAGATTCGCGGGGCGGCTACAATGAGCAGTTCTTC. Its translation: CASSQDSRGGYNEQFF.

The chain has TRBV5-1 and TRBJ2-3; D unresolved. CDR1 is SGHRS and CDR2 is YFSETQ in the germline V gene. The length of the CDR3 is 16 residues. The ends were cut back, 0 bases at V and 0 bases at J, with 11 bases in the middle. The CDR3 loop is CASSLGMTGSTDTQYF. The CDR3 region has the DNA TGCGCCAGCAGCTTGGGTATGACGGGCAGCACAGATACGCAGTATTTT.

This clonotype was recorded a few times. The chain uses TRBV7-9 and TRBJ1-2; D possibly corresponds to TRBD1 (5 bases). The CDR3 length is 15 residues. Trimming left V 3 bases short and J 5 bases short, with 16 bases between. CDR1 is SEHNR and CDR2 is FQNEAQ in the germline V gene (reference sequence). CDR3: CASSFLRGLGYGYTF. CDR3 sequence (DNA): TGTGCCAGCAGCTTCTTGCGGGGGTTAGGGTATGGCTACACCTTC.

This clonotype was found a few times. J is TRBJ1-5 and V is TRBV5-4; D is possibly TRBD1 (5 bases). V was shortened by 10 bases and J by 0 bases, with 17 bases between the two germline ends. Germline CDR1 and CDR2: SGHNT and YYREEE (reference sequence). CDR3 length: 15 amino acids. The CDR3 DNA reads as TGTGCCTGGGGGGGTATGGGCTATAGCAATCAGCCCCAGCATTTT. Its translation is CAWGGMGYSNQPQHF.

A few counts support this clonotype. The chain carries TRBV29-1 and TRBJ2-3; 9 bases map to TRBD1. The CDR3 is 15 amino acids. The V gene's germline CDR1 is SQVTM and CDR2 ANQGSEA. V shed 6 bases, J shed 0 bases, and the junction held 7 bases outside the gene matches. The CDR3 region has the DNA TGCAGCGTCAACGACAGGGGGTTCAGCACAGATACGCAGTATTTT. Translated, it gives CSVNDRGFSTDTQYF.

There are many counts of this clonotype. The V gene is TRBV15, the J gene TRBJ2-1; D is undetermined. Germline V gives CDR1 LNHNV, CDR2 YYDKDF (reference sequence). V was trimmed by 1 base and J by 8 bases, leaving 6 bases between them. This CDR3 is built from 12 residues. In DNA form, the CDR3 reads TGTGCCACCAGCAGAGCCAGGCATGAGCAGTTCTTC. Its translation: CATSRARHEQFF.

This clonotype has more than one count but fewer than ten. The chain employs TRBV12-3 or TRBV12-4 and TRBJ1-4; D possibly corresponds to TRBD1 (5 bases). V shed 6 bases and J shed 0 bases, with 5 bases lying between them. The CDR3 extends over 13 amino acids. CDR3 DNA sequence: TGTGCCAGCAGGACAGCAACTAATGAAAAACTGTTTTTT. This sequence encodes CASRTATNEKLFF.

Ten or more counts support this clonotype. The CDR3, as DNA: TGTGCCACCGGACTAGCGGCACACAATGAGCAGTTCTTC. Translated, it gives CATGLAAHNEQFF. The rearrangement joins TRBV2 to TRBJ2-1; TRBD2 aligns across 10 bases. The CDR3 consists of 13 residues. With V trimmed by 10 bases and J by 5 bases, 5 bases remained unmatched. The V gene's germline CDR1 is SNHLY and CDR2 FYNNEI.

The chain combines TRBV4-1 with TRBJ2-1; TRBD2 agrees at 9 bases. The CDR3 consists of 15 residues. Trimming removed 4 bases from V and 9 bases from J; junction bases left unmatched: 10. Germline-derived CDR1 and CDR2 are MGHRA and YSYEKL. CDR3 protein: CASSPPGLARSEQFF. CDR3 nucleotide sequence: TGCGCCAGCAGCCCCCCGGGACTAGCCCGGAGTGAGCAGTTCTTC.

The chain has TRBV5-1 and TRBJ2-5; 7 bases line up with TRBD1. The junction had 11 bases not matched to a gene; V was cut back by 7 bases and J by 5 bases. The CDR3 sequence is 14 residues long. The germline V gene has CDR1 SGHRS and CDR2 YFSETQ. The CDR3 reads CASGYRGSGETQYF. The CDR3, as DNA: TGCGCCAGCGGATACAGGGGATCGGGGGAGACCCAGTACTTC.

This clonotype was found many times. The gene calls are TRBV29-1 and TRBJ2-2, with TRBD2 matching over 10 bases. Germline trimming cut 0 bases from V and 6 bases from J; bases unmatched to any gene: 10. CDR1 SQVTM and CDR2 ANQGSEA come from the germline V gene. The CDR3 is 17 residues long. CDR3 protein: CSVEERASGSVAGELFF. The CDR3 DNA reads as TGCAGCGTTGAAGAACGAGCTAGCGGGAGCGTCGCCGGGGAGCTGTTTTTT.